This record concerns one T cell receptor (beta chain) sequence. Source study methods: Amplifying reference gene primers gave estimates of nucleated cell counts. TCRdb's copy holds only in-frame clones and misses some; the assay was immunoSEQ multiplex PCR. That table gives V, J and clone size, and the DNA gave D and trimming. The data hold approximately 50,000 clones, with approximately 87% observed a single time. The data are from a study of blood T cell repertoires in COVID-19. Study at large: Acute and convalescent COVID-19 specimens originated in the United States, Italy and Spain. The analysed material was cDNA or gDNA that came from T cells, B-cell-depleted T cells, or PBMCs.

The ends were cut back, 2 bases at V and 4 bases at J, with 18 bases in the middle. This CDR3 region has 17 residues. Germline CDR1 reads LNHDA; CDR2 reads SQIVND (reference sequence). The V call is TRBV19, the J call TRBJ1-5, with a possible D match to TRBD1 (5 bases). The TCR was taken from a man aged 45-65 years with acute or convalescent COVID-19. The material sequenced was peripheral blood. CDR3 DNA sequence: TGTGCCAGTAGTATATGGCAGGGCGCGCGATCAAATCAGCCCCAGCATTTT. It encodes CASSIWQGARSNQPQHF.